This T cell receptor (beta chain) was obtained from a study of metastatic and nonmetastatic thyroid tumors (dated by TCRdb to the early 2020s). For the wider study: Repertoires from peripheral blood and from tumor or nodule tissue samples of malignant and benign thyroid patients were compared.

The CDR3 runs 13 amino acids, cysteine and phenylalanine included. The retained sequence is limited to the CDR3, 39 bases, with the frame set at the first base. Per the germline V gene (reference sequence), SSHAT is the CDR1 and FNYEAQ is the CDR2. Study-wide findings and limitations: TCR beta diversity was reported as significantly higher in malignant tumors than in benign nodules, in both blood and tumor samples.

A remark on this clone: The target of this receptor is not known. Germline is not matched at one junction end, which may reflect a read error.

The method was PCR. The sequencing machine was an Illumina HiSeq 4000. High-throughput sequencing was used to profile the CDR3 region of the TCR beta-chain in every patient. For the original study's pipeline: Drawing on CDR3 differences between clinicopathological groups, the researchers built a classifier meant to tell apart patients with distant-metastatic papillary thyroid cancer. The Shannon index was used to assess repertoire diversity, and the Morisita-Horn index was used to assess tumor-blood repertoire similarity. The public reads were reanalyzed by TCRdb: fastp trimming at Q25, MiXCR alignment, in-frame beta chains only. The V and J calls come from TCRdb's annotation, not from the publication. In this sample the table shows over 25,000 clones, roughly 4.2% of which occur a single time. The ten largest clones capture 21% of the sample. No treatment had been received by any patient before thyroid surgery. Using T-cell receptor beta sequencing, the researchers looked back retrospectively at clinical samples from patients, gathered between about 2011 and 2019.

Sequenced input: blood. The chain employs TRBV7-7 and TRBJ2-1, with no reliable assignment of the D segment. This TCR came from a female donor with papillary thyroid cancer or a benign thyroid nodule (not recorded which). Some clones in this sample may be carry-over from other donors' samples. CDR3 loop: CASSLGLEHEQFF. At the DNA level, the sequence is TGTGCTAGCAGCTTAGGTCTAGAGCATGAGCAGTTCTTC.